This paragraph reports one TCR beta chain. What it binds is not known. Germline CDR1 reads MNHNY; CDR2 reads SVGAGI (reference sequence). The V and J ends lost 7 bases and 6 bases respectively, with 9 bases between them. CDR3 length: 12 residues. The data stem from a study of cytomegalovirus exposure and HLA in healthy donors. Study outcomes and limitations: A likely sequencing artifact accounted for one observed cluster of highly shared sequence variants. In vitro confirmation showed three CMV-associated chains to be CMV antigen specific.

Use of 60 Vbeta and 13 Jbeta primers characterized the PCR. Produced via immunoSEQ multiplex PCR; TCRdb's table is partial and in-frame only. The sample lists over 100,000 clones, about three quarters occurring once. The sample was PBMCs. This chain links TRBV6-6 with TRBJ2-2; maybe TRBD1 (6 bases). The source is a woman aged 25 to 39 in good health and CMV-seropositive. CDR3 region: CASKGTSGELFF. The DNA for the CDR3 is TGTGCCAGCAAAGGGACATCCGGGGAGCTGTTTTTT.